Shown below are 4 T cell receptor beta chains from a single sample sequenced in a study of T cells in localized non-small cell lung cancer (dated by TCRdb to 2020 to 2021). Library method: the immunoSEQ multiplex PCR assay. In TCRdb, the immuneACCESS table is reduced to in-frame sequences with V and J assigned. These tables do not hold every clone; where another copy was compared, an unresolved V gene accounts for under half, and the others remain unexplained. The sample records approximately 28,000 clones, about 80% of which are singletons. The ten largest clones capture about 5.4% of the sample. Specimen: peripheral blood mononuclear cells, collected before any cancer treatment. The receptor source for this set is a man aged 35 to 69 with stage III lung adenocarcinoma.

The rearrangement uses TRBV18 and TRBJ2-3, with TRBD2 as a possible D gene (6 bases). This CDR3 comprises 15 residues. Per the germline V gene, CDR1 is KGHSH and CDR2 is LQKENI. V shed 2 bases and J shed 2 bases, with 11 bases lying between them. The CDR3 protein is CASSPWGESTDTQYF. The CDR3 bases are TGTGCCAGCTCACCATGGGGGGAGTCCACAGATACGCAGTATTTT.

The rearrangement joins TRBV19 to TRBJ1-1; perhaps TRBD1 as D (6 bases). V was shortened by 1 base and J by 4 bases, with 10 bases between the two germline ends. The germline V gene encodes CDR1 LNHDA and CDR2 SQIVND (reference sequence). The CDR3 contains 14 residues. CDR3 nucleotide sequence: TGTGCCAGTAGTATAGGGGGGGCAGGCACTGAAGCTTTCTTT. Translated, it gives CASSIGGAGTEAFF. The entire variable domain, with the rest obtained from reference TRBV19 and TRBJ1-1, is as follows: DGGITQSPKYLFRKEGQNVTLSCEQNLNHDAMYWYRQDPGQGLRLIYYSQIVNDFQKGDIAEGYSVSREKKESFPLTVTSAQKNPTAFYLCASSIGGAGTEAFFGQGTRLTVV.

This CDR3 reads CASSVNQGWWETQYF. CDR3 nucleotides: TGTGCCAGCAGCGTCAATCAAGGGTGGTGGGAGACCCAGTACTTC. The chain carries TRBV5-5 and TRBJ2-5; D is unclear. Per germline, CDR1 SGHKS and CDR2 YYEKEE (reference sequence). There are 15 residues in the CDR3. V was cut by 4 bases and J by 5 bases, with 18 bases left in between.

V usage is TRBV5-1 and J usage is TRBJ1-4; possibly TRBD1 for D (6 bases). V shed 0 bases and J shed 10 bases, with 16 bases lying between them. The CDR3 is 15 residues long. The V gene's germline CDR1 is SGHRS and CDR2 YFSETQ. DNA of the CDR3: TGCGCCAGCAGCTTGGAGTCGGGCAGGGGAGGAAAACTGTTTTTT. Its translation is CASSLESGRGGKLFF.